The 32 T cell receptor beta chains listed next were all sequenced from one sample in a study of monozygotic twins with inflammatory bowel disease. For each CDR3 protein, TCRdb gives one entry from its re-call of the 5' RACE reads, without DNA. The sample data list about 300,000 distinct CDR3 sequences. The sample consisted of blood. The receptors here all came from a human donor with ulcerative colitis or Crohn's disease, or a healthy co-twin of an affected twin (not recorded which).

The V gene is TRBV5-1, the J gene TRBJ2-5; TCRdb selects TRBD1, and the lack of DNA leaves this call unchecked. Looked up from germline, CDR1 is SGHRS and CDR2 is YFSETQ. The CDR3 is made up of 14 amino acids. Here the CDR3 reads CASSTRTDGETQYF.

This chain's CDR3 is CASTPRVGNGYTF. The chain joins TRBV12-3 or TRBV12-4 to TRBJ1-2. The CDR3 is 13 amino acids.

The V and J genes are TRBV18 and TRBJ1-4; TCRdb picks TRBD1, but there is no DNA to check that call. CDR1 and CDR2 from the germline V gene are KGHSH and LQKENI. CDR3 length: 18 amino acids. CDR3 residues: CASSPYTGGGQTNEKLFF. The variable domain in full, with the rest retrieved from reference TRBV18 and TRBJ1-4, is NAGVMQNPRHLVRRRGQEARLRCSPMKGHSHVYWYRQLPEEGLKFMVYLQKENIIDESGMPKERFSAEFPKEGPSILRIQQVVRGDSAAYFCASSPYTGGGQTNEKLFFGSGTQLSVL.

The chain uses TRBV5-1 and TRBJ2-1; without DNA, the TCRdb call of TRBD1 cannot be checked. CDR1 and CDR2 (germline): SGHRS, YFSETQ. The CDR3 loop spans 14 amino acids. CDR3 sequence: CASSRQGADNEQFF.

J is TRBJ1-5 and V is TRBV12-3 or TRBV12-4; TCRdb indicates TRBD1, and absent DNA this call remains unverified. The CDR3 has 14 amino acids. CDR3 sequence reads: CASSRQGRMLPQQF.

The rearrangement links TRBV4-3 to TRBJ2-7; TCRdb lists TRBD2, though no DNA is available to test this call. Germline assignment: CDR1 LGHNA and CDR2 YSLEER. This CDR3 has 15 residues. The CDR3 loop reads CASSPGTTRGDEQYF.

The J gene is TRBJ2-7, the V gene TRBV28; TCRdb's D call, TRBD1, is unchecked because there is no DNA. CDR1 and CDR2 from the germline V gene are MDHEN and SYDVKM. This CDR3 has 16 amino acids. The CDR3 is CASSRGQGRFSYEQYF.

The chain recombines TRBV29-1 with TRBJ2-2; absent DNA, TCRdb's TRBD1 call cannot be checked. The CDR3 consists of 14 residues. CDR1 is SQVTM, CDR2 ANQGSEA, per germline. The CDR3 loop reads CSVGQGTGSGELFF.

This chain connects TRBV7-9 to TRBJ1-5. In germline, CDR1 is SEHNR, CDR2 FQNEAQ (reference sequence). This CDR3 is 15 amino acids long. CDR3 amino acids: CASSLGGRDNQPQHF.

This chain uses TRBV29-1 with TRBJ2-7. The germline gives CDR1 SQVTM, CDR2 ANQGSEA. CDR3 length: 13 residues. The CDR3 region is CSVEQRDPYEQYF.

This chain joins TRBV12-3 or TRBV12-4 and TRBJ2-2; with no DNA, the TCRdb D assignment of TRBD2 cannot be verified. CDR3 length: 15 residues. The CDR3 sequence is CASSPSGRNTGELFF.

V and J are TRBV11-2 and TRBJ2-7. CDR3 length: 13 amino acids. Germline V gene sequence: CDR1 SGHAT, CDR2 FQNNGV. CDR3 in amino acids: CASSFASTYEQYF. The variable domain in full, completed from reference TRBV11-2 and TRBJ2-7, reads EAGVAQSPRYKIIEKRQSVAFWCNPISGHATLYWYQQILGQGPKLLIQFQNNGVVDDSQLPKDRFSAERLKGVDSTLKIQPAKLEDSAVYLCASSFASTYEQYFGPGTRLTVT.

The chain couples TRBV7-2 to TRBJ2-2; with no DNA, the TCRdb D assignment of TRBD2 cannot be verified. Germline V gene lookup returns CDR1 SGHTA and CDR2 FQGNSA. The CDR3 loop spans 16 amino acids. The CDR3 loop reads CASSLKRGSNTGELFF.

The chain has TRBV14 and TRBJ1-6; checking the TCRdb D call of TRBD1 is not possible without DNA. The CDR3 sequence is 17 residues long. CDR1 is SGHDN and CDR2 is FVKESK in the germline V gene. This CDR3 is CASSQERETGVNSPLHF. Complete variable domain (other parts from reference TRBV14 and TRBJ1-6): EAGVTQFPSHSVIEKGQTVTLRCDPISGHDNLYWYRRVMGKEIKFLLHFVKESKQDESGMPNNRFLAERTGGTYSTLKVQPAELEDSGVYFCASSQERETGVNSPLHFGNGTRLTVT.

The CDR3 loop reads CASSYWEGDDIQYF. J is TRBJ2-4 and V is TRBV4-3; TCRdb lists TRBD2, though no DNA is available to test this call. The germline V gene has CDR1 LGHNA and CDR2 YSLEER. The CDR3 is 14 residues long.

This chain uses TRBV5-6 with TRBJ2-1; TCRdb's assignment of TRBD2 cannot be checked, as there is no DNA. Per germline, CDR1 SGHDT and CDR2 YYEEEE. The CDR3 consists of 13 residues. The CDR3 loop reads CASSFGSNNEQFF.

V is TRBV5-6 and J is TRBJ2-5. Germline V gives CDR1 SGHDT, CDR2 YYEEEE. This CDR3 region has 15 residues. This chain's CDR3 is CASSFSVGVQETQYF.

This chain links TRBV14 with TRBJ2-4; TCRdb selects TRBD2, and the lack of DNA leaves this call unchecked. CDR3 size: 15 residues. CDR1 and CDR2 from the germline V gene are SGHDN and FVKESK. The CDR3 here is CASSRTSGGPGVQYF.

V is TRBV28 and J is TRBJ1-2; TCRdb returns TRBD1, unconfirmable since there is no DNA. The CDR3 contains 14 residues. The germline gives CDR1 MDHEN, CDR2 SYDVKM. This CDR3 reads CASSPWTGGGGYTF.

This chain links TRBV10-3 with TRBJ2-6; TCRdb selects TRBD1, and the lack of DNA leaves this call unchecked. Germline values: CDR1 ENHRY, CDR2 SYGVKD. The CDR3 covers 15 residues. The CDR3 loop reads CAISTQASGANVLTF.

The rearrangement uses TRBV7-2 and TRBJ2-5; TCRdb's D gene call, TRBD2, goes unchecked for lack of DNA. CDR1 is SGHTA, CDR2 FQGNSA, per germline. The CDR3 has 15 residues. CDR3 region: CASSLGSWGQETQYF.

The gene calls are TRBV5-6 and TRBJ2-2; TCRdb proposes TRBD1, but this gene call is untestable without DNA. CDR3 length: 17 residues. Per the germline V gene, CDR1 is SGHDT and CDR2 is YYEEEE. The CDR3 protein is CASSLFRGGRFFGELFF.

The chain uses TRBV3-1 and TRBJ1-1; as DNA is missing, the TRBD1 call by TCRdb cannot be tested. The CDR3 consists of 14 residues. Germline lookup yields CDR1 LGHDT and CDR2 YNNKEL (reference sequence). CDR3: CASSQGTGETEAFF.

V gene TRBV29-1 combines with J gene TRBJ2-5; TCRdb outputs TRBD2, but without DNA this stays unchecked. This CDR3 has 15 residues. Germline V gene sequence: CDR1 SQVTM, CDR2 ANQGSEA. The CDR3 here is CSVVGRGGEGGTQYF.

CDR3 amino acids: CAITARETSTDTQYF. V gene TRBV10-3 combines with J gene TRBJ2-3; with no DNA, the TCRdb D assignment of TRBD1 cannot be verified. In germline, CDR1 is ENHRY, CDR2 SYGVKD. The CDR3 covers 15 residues.

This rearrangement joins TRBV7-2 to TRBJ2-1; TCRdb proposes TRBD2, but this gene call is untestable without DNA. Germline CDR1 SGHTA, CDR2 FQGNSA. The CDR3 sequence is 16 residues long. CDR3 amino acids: CASSPFRSGRASEQFF.

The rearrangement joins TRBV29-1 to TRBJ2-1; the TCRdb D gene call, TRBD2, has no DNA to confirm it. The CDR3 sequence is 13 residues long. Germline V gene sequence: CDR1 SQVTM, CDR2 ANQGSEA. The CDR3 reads CSLVGSSYNEQFF.

The CDR3 region is CASSSDGAPTGELFF. The chain uses TRBV7-3 and TRBJ2-2; the TRBD1 assignment by TCRdb is unverifiable without DNA. The CDR3 is 15 residues long. Germline V gene sequence: CDR1 SGHTA, CDR2 FQGTGA. The full variable domain, with the rest looked up from reference TRBV7-3 and TRBJ2-2, is GAGVSQTPSNKVTEKGKYVELRCDPISGHTALYWYRQSLGQGPEFLIYFQGTGAADDSGLPNDRFFAVRPEGSVSTLKIQRTERGDSAVYLCASSSDGAPTGELFFGEGSRLTVL.

The CDR3 protein is CASSERTGGIATQYF. The chain combines TRBV10-1 with TRBJ2-5; TCRdb's D call of TRBD1 is untestable without DNA. The CDR3 covers 15 residues. Germline V lookup: CDR1 WNHNN, CDR2 SYGVQD (reference sequence).

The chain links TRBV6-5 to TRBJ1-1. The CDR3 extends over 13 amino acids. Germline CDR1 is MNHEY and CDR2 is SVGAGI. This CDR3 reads CASSQQPSPEAFF.

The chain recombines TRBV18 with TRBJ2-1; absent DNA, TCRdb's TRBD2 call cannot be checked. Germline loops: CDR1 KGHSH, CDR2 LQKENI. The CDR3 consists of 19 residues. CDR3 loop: CASSPRTSGDLSSYNEQFF.

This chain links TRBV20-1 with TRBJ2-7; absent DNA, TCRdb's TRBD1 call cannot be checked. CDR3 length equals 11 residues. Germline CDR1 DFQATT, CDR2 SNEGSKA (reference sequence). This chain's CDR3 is CSAKGLGEQYF.